The 11 T cell receptor beta chains presented below share a single source sample, sequenced in a study of blood T cells in healthy people across ages. Together with a sample-barcoded 5' primer, a J-beta primer mix was included in a second PCR lasting about 6 to 11 cycles. TCRdb processed the 5' RACE reads anew with MiXCR; each CDR3 protein has one entry. The sample carries 2 million or so distinct CDR3 sequences, roughly 50% recorded once. The sequenced sample consisted of blood. Source of these receptors: a woman aged 40 to 50 in good health.

V gene TRBV3-1 combines with J gene TRBJ2-3; 9 positions match TRBD2. Germline V gene sequence: CDR1 LGHDT, CDR2 YNNKEL (reference sequence). The ends lost 2 bases at V and 1 base at J; junction bases unmatched: 10. The CDR3 consists of 18 residues. CDR3 protein: CASSQSVAGAHRTDTQYF. As DNA, the CDR3 is TGTGCCAGCAGCCAATCGGTAGCGGGGGCCCACCGCACAGATACGCAGTATTTT.

The chain employs TRBV7-3 and TRBJ2-3; 7 bases line up with TRBD2. V shed 4 bases and J 4 bases; nucleotides not matched to a gene: 11. This CDR3 is 16 amino acids long. CDR1 and CDR2 from the germline V gene are SGHTA and FQGTGA. The CDR3 bases are TGTGCCAGCAGCTCCCACAGTGGGAGGGTCGCAGATACGCAGTATTTT. As protein: CASSSHSGRVADTQYF.

The rearrangement joins TRBV20-1 to TRBJ2-5; D ambiguous. Germline V gene data show CDR1 as DFQATT and CDR2 as SNEGSKA (reference sequence). The length of the CDR3 is 14 residues. V was cut by 2 bases and J by 4 bases, with 14 bases left in between. CDR3: CSARSHRLAETQYF. The CDR3 DNA sequence: TGCAGTGCTAGATCCCACCGGTTGGCAGAGACCCAGTACTTC.

The chain employs TRBV6-2 or TRBV6-3 and TRBJ1-1; tentatively, D is TRBD1 (6 bases). V dropped 6 bases and J dropped 1 base, with 15 bases sitting between them. The V gene's germline CDR1 is MNHEY and CDR2 SVGEGT. The CDR3 length is 15 residues. In nucleotides, the CDR3 is TGTGCCAGCAGCAACAAAGGGGGATGGAACACTGAAGCTTTCTTT. It codes for CASSNKGGWNTEAFF.

The chain is built from TRBV6-5 and TRBJ2-3; D remains unclear. The CDR3 runs 16 residues. CDR1 is MNHEY, CDR2 SVGAGI, per germline. V lost 7 bases and J 3 bases, leaving 20 bases between the germline ends. CDR3 loop: CASKSSNQDGTDTQYF. The CDR3, as DNA: TGTGCCAGCAAATCATCAAATCAAGACGGGACAGATACGCAGTATTTT.

Only a few counts were recorded for this clonotype. The chain recombines TRBV7-2 with TRBJ2-5; the D gene could be TRBD1 or TRBD2 (5 bases each). CDR3 length: 12 residues. Germline CDR1 SGHTA, CDR2 FQGNSA. With 7 bases removed from V and 5 bases from J, the gap between germline ends came to 11 bases. The CDR3 reads CASKGTFETQYF. The CDR3 DNA is TGTGCCAGCAAAGGGACGTTCGAGACCCAGTACTTC.

This chain joins TRBV18 and TRBJ2-7; D gene uncertain. The CDR3 length is 13 residues. Germline CDR1 reads KGHSH; CDR2 reads LQKENI. V shed 3 bases and J shed 3 bases, with 9 bases lying between them. This CDR3 is CASSPDLDYEQYF. CDR3 nucleotides: TGTGCCAGCTCACCGGATCTAGACTACGAGCAGTACTTC.

This clonotype was seen only a few times. The chain employs TRBV27 and TRBJ2-7; tentatively, D is TRBD2 (6 bases). From germline, CDR1 is MNHEY and CDR2 SMNVEV (reference sequence). The CDR3 length is 13 residues. Trimming removed 6 bases from V and 5 bases from J, with 14 bases in between. This chain's CDR3 is CASRWAGSHEQYF. The CDR3 DNA reads TGTGCCAGCAGGTGGGCGGGGTCCCACGAGCAGTACTTC.

This clonotype came up a few times. The J gene is TRBJ2-1, the V gene TRBV12-3 or TRBV12-4, with TRBD2 matching over 12 bases. CDR3 length: 15 amino acids. Trimming cost V 2 bases and J 9 bases; bases outside gene matches: 5. The DNA for the CDR3 is TGTGCCAGCAGTTTAATTTCTAGCGGGGGGGTTGAGCAGTTCTTC. It is translated as CASSLISSGGVEQFF.

The chain has TRBV6-5 and TRBJ2-3; D unresolved. Germline V gene data show CDR1 as MNHEY and CDR2 as SVGAGI. The CDR3 has 13 residues. V lost 6 bases and J lost 3, with 10 bases in between. The CDR3 region is CASRPPATDTQYF. The DNA of the CDR3 is TGTGCCAGCAGGCCGCCAGCGACAGATACGCAGTATTTT.

The rearrangement links TRBV3-1 to TRBJ2-5, with 10 bases fitting TRBD1. V shed 1 base, J shed 7 bases, and the junction held 6 bases outside the gene matches. This CDR3 region has 15 residues. Germline V gene sequence: CDR1 LGHDT, CDR2 YNNKEL (reference sequence). The CDR3 reads CASSQGDRGQGTQYF. The CDR3 DNA is TGTGCCAGCAGCCAAGGGGACAGGGGCCAGGGGACCCAGTACTTC.